This TCR beta chain was identified in a study of shared clonotypes between healthy human individuals. The method was immunoSEQ multiplex PCR; TCRdb's version includes in-frame clones alone and lacks a portion of them. This table has about a million clones, roughly 77% appearing once. Healthy HIV-negative adults without recent acute infections or vaccinations served as donors. Germline-derived CDR1 and CDR2 are KGHSH and LQKENI. There are 16 residues in the CDR3. After removal of 3 bases from V and 12 bases from J, the junction contained 18 bases not matched to a gene. The chain recombines TRBV18 with TRBJ2-7; TRBD2 agrees at 9 bases. This TCR derives from a man aged 18 to 29 in good health. Some clones in this sample may be carry-over from other donors' samples. Specimen: memory CD4+ T cells from PBMCs. Described subset: CD45RA-negative fraction. The CDR3, as DNA: TGTGCCAGCTCACCGACTTTAGAAGCGCGGGAGGGCCGCATGTACTTC. This gives the protein CASSPTLEAREGRMYF.